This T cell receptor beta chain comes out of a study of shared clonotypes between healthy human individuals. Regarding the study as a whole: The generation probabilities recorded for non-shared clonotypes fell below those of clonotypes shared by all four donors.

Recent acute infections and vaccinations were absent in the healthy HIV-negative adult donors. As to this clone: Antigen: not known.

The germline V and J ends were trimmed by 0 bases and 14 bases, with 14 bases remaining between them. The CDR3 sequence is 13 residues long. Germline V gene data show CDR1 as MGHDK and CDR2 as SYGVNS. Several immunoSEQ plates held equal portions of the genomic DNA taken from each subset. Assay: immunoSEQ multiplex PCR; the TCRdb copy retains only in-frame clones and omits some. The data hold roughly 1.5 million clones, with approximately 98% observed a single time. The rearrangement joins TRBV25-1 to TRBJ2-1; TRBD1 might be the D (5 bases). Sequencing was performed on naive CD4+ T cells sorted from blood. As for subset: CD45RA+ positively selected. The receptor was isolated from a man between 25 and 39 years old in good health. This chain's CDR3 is CASSEYVGIREFF. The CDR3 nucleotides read TGTGCCAGCAGTGAATATGTGGGGATCAGGGAGTTCTTC. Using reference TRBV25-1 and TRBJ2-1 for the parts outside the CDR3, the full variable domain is EADIYQTPRYLVIGTGKKITLECSQTMGHDKMYWYQQDPGMELHLIHYSYGVNSTEKGDLSSESTVSRIRTEHFPLTLESARPSHTSQYLCASSEYVGIREFFGPGTRLTVL.